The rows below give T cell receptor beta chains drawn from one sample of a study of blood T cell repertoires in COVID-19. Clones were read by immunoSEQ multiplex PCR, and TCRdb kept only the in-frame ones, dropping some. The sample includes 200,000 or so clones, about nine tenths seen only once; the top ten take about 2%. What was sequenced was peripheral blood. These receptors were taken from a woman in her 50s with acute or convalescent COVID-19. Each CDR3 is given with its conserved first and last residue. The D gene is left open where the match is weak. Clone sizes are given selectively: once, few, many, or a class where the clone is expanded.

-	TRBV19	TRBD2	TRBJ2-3	TGTGCCAGTAGTATACCAGCGGGGGCCGGTACGCAGTATTTT	CASSIPAGAGTQYF
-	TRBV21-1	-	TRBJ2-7	TGTGCCAGCAGCAAAGGTAAGCTTAGGAGCCGCTCCTACGAGCAGTACTTC	CASSKGKLRSRSYEQYF
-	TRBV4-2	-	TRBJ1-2	TGTGCCAGCAGCCATCTTTATAGGGCGGGGGACTATGGCTACACCTTC	CASSHLYRAGDYGYTF
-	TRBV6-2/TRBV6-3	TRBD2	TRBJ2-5	TGTGCCAGCAGTTACTCAGCGGGGGGGCAAACGATTACTCAAGAGACCCAGTACTTC	CASSYSAGGQTITQETQYF
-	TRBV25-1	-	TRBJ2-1	TGTGCCTCGGTCGGGGCGACAGGGGAGGGCCACAATGAGCAGTTCTTC	CASVGATGEGHNEQFF
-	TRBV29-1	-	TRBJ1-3	TGCAGCGTTACAGAGGGGGGGCTTGGAAACACCATATATTTT	CSVTEGGLGNTIYF
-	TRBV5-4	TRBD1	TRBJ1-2	TGTGCCAGCAGGGACGGGACAGGGTTCGACTATGGCTACACCTTC	CASRDGTGFDYGYTF
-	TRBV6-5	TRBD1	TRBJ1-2	TGTGCCAGCAGAGCCGGGACAGGGGCCCCTCATGGCTACACCTTC	CASRAGTGAPHGYTF
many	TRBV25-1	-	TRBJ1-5	TGTGCCAGCAGTGAAGCAGGATCGGTTGGCAATCAGCCCCAGCATTTT	CASSEAGSVGNQPQHF
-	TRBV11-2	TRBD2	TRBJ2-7	TGTGCCAGCAGCGCTCTTGGCGGGGGGCCGAGGGAGCAGTACTTC	CASSALGGGPREQYF
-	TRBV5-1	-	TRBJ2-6	TGCGCCAGCAGCTTGGGGCAGGGGACGGGTTTTCCATCTGGGGCCAACGTCCTGACTTTC	CASSLGQGTGFPSGANVLTF
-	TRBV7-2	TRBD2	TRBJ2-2	TGTGCCAGCAGCGTCTACGTCGGACTAGCGGGAGCCGGGGAGCTGTTTTTT	CASSVYVGLAGAGELFF
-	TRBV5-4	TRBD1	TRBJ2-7	TGTGCCAGCAGCTTGGCCGCAGGGGGAGCCACCTACGAGCAGTACTTC	CASSLAAGGATYEQYF
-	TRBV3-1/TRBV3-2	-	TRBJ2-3	TGTGCCAGCAGCCAAGATATCGGGGGGCCCACAGATACGCAGTATTTT	CASSQDIGGPTDTQYF
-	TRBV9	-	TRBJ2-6	TGTGCCAGCAGCATTTCAGGATCCTCTGGGGCCAACGTCCTGACTTTC	CASSISGSSGANVLTF
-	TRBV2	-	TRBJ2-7	TGTGCCAGCAGTGTTGCAGGCGGGACGGTTTTCTACGAGCAGTACTTC	CASSVAGGTVFYEQYF
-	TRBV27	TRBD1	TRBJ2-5	TGTGCCGGCAGTCCTCTCGGGACAGCAAGGGAGACCCAGTACTTC	CAGSPLGTARETQYF
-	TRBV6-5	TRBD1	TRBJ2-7	TGTGCCAGCAACCCCCGGACAGGGGGGGACTACGAGCAGTACTTC	CASNPRTGGDYEQYF
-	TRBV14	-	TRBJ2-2	TGTGCCAGCAGCCAAACTTCGGTGACCGGGGAGCTGTTTTTT	CASSQTSVTGELFF
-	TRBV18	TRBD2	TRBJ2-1	TGTGCCAGCTCACCAGGACTAGCGGGAGGTCTTGAGCAGTTCTTC	CASSPGLAGGLEQFF
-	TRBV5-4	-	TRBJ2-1	TGTGCCAGCAGCTTGGTGGGCAGCTCCTACAATGAGCAGTTCTTC	CASSLVGSSYNEQFF
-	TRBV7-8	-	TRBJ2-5	TGTGCCAGCAGCCCTAAAGAGACCCAGTACTTC	CASSPKETQYF
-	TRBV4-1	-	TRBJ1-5	TGCGCCAGCAGCCAAGATCCGGGATATAGCAATCAGCCCCAGCATTTT	CASSQDPGYSNQPQHF
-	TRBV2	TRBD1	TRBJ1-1	TGTGCCAGCAGTGCCGGACAGGGGGCAAAAGTGAACACTGAAGCTTTCTTT	CASSAGQGAKVNTEAFF
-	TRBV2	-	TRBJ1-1	TGTGCCAGCGGACTTCTGGTAGGCATGGCTTTCTTT	CASGLLVGMAFF
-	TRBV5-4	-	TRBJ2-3	TGTGCCAGCAGCTTCTGGGAGTCCAGCACAGATACGCAGTATTTT	CASSFWESSTDTQYF
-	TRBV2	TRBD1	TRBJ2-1	TGTGCCAGCAGTGAACGGACAGGGGAGTGGGAGCAGTTCTTC	CASSERTGEWEQFF
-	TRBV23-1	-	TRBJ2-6	TGCGCCAGCAACCCTCGGGAAGGACCTACTGGGGCCAACGTCCTGACTTTC	CASNPREGPTGANVLTF
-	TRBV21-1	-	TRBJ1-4	TGTGCCAGCCCCAGGCCACATAATGAAAAACTGTTTTTT	CASPRPHNEKLFF
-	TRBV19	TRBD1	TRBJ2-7	TGTGCCAGTACCCGACAGGGTGGCGACGAGCAGTACTTC	CASTRQGGDEQYF
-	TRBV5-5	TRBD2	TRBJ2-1	TGTGCCAGCAGCTTGGACATAGCGGGGGGTTACGAGCAGTTCTTC	CASSLDIAGGYEQFF
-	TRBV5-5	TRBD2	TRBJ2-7	TGTGCCAGCAGCTTGGAGGGGCTAGCGGGGGGCTACCTACGCGAGCAGTACTTC	CASSLEGLAGGYLREQYF
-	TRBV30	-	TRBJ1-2	TGTGCCTGGGAAACAGCTAACTATGGCTACACCTTC	CAWETANYGYTF